These T cell receptor beta chains were read from a single sample in a study of T-cell memory formation after mild COVID-19. MiXCR was run by TCRdb on the 5' RACE reads, yielding one entry per CDR3 protein. Of about 560,000 distinct CDR3 sequences listed, 17% were seen once; the top ten hold roughly 7.8%. Source material: PBMCs or a T cell subset sorted from them (not recorded which). The source is an adult woman who had mild COVID-19 (a few samples of this study predate the infection). Cell type and time point are not known. The CDR3 runs from the conserved cysteine through the conserved F or W. Fields, in order: CDR3 DNA, CDR3 protein, clone size, V gene, D gene, J gene. The D gene is left open where the match is weak. Only part of the rows carry a size: once, few, many, or a class if the clone is expanded.

DNA: TGTGCCAGCAGAAGCTCGGGGGGACAGGGTGTGTATGGCTACACCTTC; CDR3: CASRSSGGQGVYGYTF; size: few; V: TRBV6-1; D: TRBD1; J: TRBJ1-2
DNA: TGTGCCAGCCGACCTGGAGGGCGGCAAGAGACCCAGTACTTC; CDR3: CASRPGGRQETQYF; size: few; V: TRBV6-2/TRBV6-3; D: -; J: TRBJ2-5
DNA: TGTGCCAGCAGTTTTAGGGGCACGCCTTTGAAAGGGCAGTTCTTC; CDR3: CASSFRGTPLKGQFF; size: few; V: TRBV27; D: -; J: TRBJ2-1
DNA: TGCAGTGCTGGGGGACAGGAGGACACTGAAGCTTTCTTT; CDR3: CSAGGQEDTEAFF; size: -; V: TRBV20-1; D: TRBD1; J: TRBJ1-1
DNA: TGTGCCAGCAGTCCCTCACCGACAGCTAACTATGGCTACACCTTC; CDR3: CASSPSPTANYGYTF; size: -; V: TRBV7-2; D: -; J: TRBJ1-2
DNA: TGCGCCAGCAGCCAGGTACTAGCGGGGTCCGTCGAGCAGTACTTC; CDR3: CASSQVLAGSVEQYF; size: few; V: TRBV4-1; D: TRBD2; J: TRBJ2-7
DNA: TGTGCCAGCAGGGGCTCTGGAGGCGTAACCTACGAGCAGTACTTC; CDR3: CASRGSGGVTYEQYF; size: few; V: TRBV2; D: -; J: TRBJ2-7
DNA: TGCAGTGCTAGGAGCGGGAGGGTCACAGAGACCCAGTACTTC; CDR3: CSARSGRVTETQYF; size: -; V: TRBV20-1; D: TRBD2; J: TRBJ2-5
DNA: TGTGCCAGCAGCCATGAAGGCGACGGGGAGCTGTTTTTT; CDR3: CASSHEGDGELFF; size: many; V: TRBV4-2; D: -; J: TRBJ2-2
DNA: TGTGCCAGCAGCTTCCCGCAACTAGCGGGGAGGACAGATACGCAGTATTTT; CDR3: CASSFPQLAGRTDTQYF; size: -; V: TRBV7-2; D: TRBD2; J: TRBJ2-3
DNA: TGTGCCAGCAGTCATAGGGGAGCACGCGGTGAAAAACTGTTTTTT; CDR3: CASSHRGARGEKLFF; size: -; V: TRBV12-3/TRBV12-4; D: -; J: TRBJ1-4
DNA: TGTGCCAGCAGCTTAGCGGTGGGGCGGGATGAGCAGTTCTTC; CDR3: CASSLAVGRDEQFF; size: few; V: TRBV7-2; D: -; J: TRBJ2-1
DNA: TGCGCCAGCAGCTTGGAGCTGAACAATGAGCAGTTCTTC; CDR3: CASSLELNNEQFF; size: few; V: TRBV5-1; D: -; J: TRBJ2-1
DNA: TGTGCCAGCAGCACCACAGGGGGAGGCTATGGCTACACCTTC; CDR3: CASSTTGGGYGYTF; size: -; V: TRBV7-2; D: TRBD1; J: TRBJ1-2
DNA: TGTGCCAGCAGCTCAACCCCGGGACAGATCACAGATACGCAGTATTTT; CDR3: CASSSTPGQITDTQYF; size: few; V: TRBV11-2; D: TRBD1; J: TRBJ2-3
DNA: TGTGCCAGCAGCTCGCCCAGACTACCCCACAATGAGCAGTTCTTC; CDR3: CASSSPRLPHNEQFF; size: many; V: TRBV7-9; D: -; J: TRBJ2-1
DNA: TGCGCCAGCAGCCAAGAGACAGGACTAGACACTGAAGCTTTCTTT; CDR3: CASSQETGLDTEAFF; size: -; V: TRBV4-1; D: -; J: TRBJ1-1
DNA: TGTGCCAGCAGCTTCAGAGGGGGCAGTGAGCAGTTCTTC; CDR3: CASSFRGGSEQFF; size: -; V: TRBV11-3; D: TRBD1; J: TRBJ2-1
DNA: TGCGCCAGCAGTCTAGCGGCTAGCACAGATACGCAGTATTTT; CDR3: CASSLAASTDTQYF; size: many; V: TRBV5-1; D: TRBD2; J: TRBJ2-3
DNA: TGTGCCAGCAGCGTAGCGCAGGGGAACACTGAAGCTTTCTTT; CDR3: CASSVAQGNTEAFF; size: few; V: TRBV9; D: -; J: TRBJ1-1
DNA: TGTGCCAGCAGCTCCGACGGGGTTTCACCCCTCCACTTT; CDR3: CASSSDGVSPLHF; size: -; V: TRBV5-4; D: -; J: TRBJ1-6
DNA: TGTGCCAGCAAGTTGTGGGGGAACACTGAAGCTTTCTTT; CDR3: CASKLWGNTEAFF; size: -; V: TRBV5-6; D: -; J: TRBJ1-1
DNA: TGTGCCAGCAGCTTAGGGGGCCCTGAGCAGTTCTTC; CDR3: CASSLGGPEQFF; size: many; V: TRBV12-3/TRBV12-4; D: TRBD1; J: TRBJ2-1
DNA: TGTGCCAGCAGTTCTACACAGGGAAGAAAAGAGACCCAGTACTTC; CDR3: CASSSTQGRKETQYF; size: few; V: TRBV12-3/TRBV12-4; D: -; J: TRBJ2-5
DNA: TGTGCCAGCAGTTTATTGGGCAAGTCCTACGAGCAGTACTTC; CDR3: CASSLLGKSYEQYF; size: -; V: TRBV27; D: -; J: TRBJ2-7
DNA: TGCGCCAGCAGCTTTATGGGACATAAGAACACTGAAGCTTTCTTT; CDR3: CASSFMGHKNTEAFF; size: -; V: TRBV5-1; D: -; J: TRBJ1-1